The entry below gives a single T cell receptor (beta chain) sequence along with its context. The data were produced by immunoSEQ multiplex PCR, yet TCRdb's version contains in-frame clones alone and is incomplete. The sample includes about 140,000 clones, around 87% of them seen just once. The data derive from a study of blood T cell repertoires in COVID-19. Overall study context: The samples span acute and convalescent COVID-19 from the United States, Italy and Spain.

Sequencing was done on a sample of peripheral blood. The sequence derives from a man over 45 with active COVID-19.

CDR3 amino acids: CASSKQGKIYEQYF. In nucleotides, the CDR3 is TGTGCCAGCAGCAAACAGGGCAAAATTTACGAGCAGTACTTC. The chain recombines TRBV21-1 with TRBJ2-7; TRBD1 was called by the table and not checked on the DNA. TRBV21-1 is labeled a pseudogene. CDR3 length equals 14 residues.